This record looks at one TCR beta chain sequence and its context. V shed 4 bases, J shed 4 bases, and the junction held 4 bases outside the gene matches. Germline assignment: CDR1 SGHTA and CDR2 FQGTGA. The CDR3 runs 15 residues. The sample belongs to a study of blood T cell repertoires in COVID-19. Background on the study: The origin of the acute and convalescent COVID-19 samples was the United States, Italy and Spain.

Original data processing: Reference gene primers were amplified, and this amplification served to estimate nucleated cell counts. Data came from immunoSEQ multiplex PCR; TCRdb stores just in-frame clones and leaves some out. That table supplies the V and J calls and clone size; D and trimming were determined from the DNA. Among 270,000 or so clones, 80% to 85% were seen once, and the ten largest hold about 3.2%. The source of this sequence is a woman aged 55-69 years with active or convalescent COVID-19. Material: peripheral blood. The rearrangement links TRBV7-3 to TRBJ2-6; TRBD2 aligns across 7 bases. Here the CDR3 DNA reads TGTGCCAGCAGCTGGGCGGGACTAGGGGCCAACGTCCTGACTTTC. Amino acid sequence: CASSWAGLGANVLTF.